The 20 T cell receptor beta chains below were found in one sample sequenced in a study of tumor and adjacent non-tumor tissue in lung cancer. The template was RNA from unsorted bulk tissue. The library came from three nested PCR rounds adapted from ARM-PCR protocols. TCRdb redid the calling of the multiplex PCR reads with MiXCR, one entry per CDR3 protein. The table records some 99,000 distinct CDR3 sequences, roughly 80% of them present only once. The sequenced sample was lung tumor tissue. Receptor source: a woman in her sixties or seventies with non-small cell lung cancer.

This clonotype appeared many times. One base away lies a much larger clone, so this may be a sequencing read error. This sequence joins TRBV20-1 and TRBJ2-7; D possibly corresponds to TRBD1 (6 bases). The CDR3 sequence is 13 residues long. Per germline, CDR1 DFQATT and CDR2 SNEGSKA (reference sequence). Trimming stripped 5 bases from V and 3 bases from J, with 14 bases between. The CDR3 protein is CSAAGERYYEQYF. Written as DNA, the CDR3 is TGCAGTGCTGCAGGGGAGAGGTACTACGAGCAGTACTTC.

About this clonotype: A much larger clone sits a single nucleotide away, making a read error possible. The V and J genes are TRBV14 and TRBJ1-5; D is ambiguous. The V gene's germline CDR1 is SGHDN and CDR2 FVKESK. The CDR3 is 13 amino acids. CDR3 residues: CASSQQSIQPQHF. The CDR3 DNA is TGTGCCAGCAGCCAGCAAAGCATTCAGCCCCAGCATTTT.

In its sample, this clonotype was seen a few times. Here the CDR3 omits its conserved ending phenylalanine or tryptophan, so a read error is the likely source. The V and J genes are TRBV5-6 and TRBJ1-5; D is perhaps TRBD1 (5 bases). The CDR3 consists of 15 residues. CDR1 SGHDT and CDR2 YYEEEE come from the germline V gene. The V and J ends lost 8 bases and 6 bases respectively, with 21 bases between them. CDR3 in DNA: TGTGCCAGTAGCCTAATGGGGGGGGAAGCTCAGCCCCAGCATTAT. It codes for CASSLMGGEAQPQHY.

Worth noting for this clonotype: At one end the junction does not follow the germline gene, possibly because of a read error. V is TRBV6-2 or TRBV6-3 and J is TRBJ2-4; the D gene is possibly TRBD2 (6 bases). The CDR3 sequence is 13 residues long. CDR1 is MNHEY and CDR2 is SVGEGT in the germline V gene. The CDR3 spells CASRPGQGGIKYF. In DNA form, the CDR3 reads TGTGCCAGCAGACCGGGTCAGGGAGGCATTAAGTACTTC.

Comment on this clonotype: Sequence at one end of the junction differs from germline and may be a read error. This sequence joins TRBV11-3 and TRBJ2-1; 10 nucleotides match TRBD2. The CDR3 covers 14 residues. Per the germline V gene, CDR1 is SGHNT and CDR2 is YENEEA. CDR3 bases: TGTGCCACCAGCGGGGGGGGCTCCTACAATGAGCAGTTCTTC. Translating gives CATSGGGSYNEQFF.

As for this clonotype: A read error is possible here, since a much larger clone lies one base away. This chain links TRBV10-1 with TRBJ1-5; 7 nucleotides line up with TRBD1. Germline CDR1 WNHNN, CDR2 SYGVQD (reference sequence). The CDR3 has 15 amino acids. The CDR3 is CASTLRQGYNRPQHF. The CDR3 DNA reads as TGCGCCAGCACCCTAAGACAGGGCTACAATCGGCCCCAGCATTTT.

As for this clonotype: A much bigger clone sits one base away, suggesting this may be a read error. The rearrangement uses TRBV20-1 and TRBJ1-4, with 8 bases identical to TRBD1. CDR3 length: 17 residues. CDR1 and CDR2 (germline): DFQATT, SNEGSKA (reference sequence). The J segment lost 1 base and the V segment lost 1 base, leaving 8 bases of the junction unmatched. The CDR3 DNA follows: TGCAGTGCTAGAGTATCAGGGGGCGGTTTAACTAATGAAAAACTGTTTTTT. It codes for CSARVSGGGLTNEKLFF.

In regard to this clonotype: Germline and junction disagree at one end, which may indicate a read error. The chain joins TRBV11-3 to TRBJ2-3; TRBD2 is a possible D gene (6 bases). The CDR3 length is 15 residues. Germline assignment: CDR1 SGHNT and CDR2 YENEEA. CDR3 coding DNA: TGTGTCAGCAGCCTCGCCGGGCGGGGAGGTCATACGCAGTATTTT. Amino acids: CVSSLAGRGGHTQYF.

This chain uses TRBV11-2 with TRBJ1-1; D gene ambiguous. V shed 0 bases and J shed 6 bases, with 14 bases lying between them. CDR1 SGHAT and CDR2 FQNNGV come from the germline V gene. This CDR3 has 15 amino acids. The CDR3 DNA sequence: TGTGCCAGCAGCTTAGATCTAAGGCCGATTGCTGAAGCTTTCTTT. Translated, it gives CASSLDLRPIAEAFF.

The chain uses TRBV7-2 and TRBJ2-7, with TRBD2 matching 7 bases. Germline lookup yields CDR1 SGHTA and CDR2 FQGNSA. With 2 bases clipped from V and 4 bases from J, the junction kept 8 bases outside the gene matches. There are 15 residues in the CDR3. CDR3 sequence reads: CASSLTAGSMYEQYF. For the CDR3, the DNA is TGTGCCAGCAGCTTAACAGCGGGATCCATGTACGAGCAGTACTTC.

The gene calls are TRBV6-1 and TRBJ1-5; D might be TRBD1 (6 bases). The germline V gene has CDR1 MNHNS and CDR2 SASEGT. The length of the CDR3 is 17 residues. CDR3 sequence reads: CVNSEGKTEGGNQPQHF. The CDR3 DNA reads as TGTGTCAACAGTGAGGGTAAGACGGAGGGGGGCAATCAGCCCCAGCATTTT.

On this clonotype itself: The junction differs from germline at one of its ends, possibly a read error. CDR3 bases: TGTGCCAGCAGCTTGGACGGCGGACAGGGAGTTGTCAATAAGCAGTTCTTC. Translated: CASSLDGGQGVVNKQFF. The chain is built from TRBV5-4 and TRBJ2-1, with TRBD1 identical over 8 bases. Germline CDR1 SGHNT, CDR2 YYREEE (reference sequence). This CDR3 region has 17 residues.

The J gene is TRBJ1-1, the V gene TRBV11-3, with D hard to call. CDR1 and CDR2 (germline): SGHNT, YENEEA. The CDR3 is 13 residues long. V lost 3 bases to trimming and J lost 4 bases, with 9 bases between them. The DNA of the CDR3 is TGTGCCAGCAGCTTTAGGGTGACCACTGAAGCTTTCTTT. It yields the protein CASSFRVTTEAFF.

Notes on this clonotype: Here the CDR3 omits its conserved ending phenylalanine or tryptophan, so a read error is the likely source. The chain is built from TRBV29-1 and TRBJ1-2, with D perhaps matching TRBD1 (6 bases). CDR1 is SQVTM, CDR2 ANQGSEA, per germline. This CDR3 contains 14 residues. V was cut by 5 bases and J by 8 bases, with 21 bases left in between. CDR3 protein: CSVIGGIQGRGYTL. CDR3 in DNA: TGCAGCGTTATAGGGGGAATTCAGGGACGGGGCTACACCCTC.

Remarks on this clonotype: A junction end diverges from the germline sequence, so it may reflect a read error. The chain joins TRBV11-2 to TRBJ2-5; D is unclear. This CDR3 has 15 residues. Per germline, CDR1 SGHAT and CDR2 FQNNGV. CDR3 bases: TGTGCCAGCAACTTAAGCCCTGAGCTCCAAGAGACCCAGTACTTC. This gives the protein CASNLSPELQETQYF.

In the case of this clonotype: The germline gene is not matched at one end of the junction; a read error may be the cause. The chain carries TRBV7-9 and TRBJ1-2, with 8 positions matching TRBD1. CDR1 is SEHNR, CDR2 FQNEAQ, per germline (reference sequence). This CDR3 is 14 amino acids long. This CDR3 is CASSPGQGDYGYIF. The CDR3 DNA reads TGTGCCAGCAGCCCCGGACAGGGAGACTATGGCTACATCTTC.

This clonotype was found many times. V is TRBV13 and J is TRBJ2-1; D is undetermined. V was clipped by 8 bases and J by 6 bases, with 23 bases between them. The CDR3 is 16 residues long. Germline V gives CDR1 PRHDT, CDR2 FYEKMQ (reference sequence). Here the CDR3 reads CASRSFGVGQFNEQFF. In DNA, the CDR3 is TGTGCCAGCCGCTCGTTTGGCGTCGGTCAATTCAATGAGCAGTTCTTC.

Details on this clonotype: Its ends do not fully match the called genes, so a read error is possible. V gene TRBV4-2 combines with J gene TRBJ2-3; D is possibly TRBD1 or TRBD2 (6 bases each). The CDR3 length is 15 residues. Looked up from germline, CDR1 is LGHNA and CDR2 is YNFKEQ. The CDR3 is CASSHNGGDTDTQYF. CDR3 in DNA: TGTGCCAGCAGCCATAACGGGGGCGACACAGATACACAGTATTTT.

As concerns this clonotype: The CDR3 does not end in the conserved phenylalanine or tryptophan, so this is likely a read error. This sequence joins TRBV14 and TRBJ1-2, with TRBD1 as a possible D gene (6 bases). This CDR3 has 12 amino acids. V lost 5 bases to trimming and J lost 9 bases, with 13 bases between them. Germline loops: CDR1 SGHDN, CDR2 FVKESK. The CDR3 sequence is CASSGGGYRYTI. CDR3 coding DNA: TGTGCCAGCAGCGGAGGGGGTTATCGCTACACCATC.

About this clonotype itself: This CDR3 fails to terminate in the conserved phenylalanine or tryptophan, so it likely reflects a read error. CDR3 loop: CASSSGNMVSDTQYL. CDR3 coding DNA: TGCGCCAGCAGCTCTGGTAACATGGTGTCAGATACGCAGTATTTA. This chain links TRBV5-1 with TRBJ2-3, with D unresolved. The V end was cut by 3 bases, the J end by 4 bases, with 15 bases between. The CDR3 extends over 15 amino acids. Germline CDR1 reads SGHRS; CDR2 reads YFSETQ.